Following are 23 T cell receptor beta chains from one sample sequenced in a study of graft-versus-host responses after intestinal transplantation. Their target antigens are unknown. Using immunoSEQ multiplex PCR, the repertoire was profiled, and TCRdb retains in-frame clones only, with some absent. The sample lists around 130,000 clones, approximately 90% occurring once. Material: unstimulated CD4+ T cells sorted from spleen or lymph node cells, obtained before intestinal transplant. Every receptor here comes from a human donor who received an intestinal transplant.

The genes are TRBV19 and TRBJ1-2; TRBD1 agrees at 9 bases. The V and J ends lost 5 bases and 2 bases, in that order; junction bases with no gene match: 9. Germline assignment: CDR1 LNHDA and CDR2 SQIVND (reference sequence). CDR3 length: 16 amino acids. The DNA of the CDR3 is TGTGCCAGTAGTCCCCCTCCGGGACAGGGCAACTATGGCTACACCTTC. Encoded protein: CASSPPPGQGNYGYTF.

J is TRBJ1-2 and V is TRBV6-5; TRBD1 aligns across 11 bases. Trimming cost V 4 bases and J 10 bases; bases outside gene matches: 11. The CDR3 is 15 amino acids. Germline-derived CDR1 and CDR2 are MNHEY and SVGAGI. The CDR3 DNA reads TGTGCCAGCAGTTCCCCGGGACAGGGGGGTTTCGACTACACCTTC. Encoded protein: CASSSPGQGGFDYTF.

For this clone: Distinct nucleotide sequences in the sample also encode this CDR3. The J gene is TRBJ2-3, the V gene TRBV7-9, with 8 bases lining up with TRBD1. The CDR3 contains 13 residues. Per the germline V gene, CDR1 is SEHNR and CDR2 is FQNEAQ (reference sequence). V shed 3 bases and J 6 bases; nucleotides not matched to a gene: 2. CDR3 DNA: TGTGCCAGCAGCTTTCAGGGGGCGGATACGCAGTATTTT. Amino acids: CASSFQGADTQYF.

The chain joins TRBV29-1 to TRBJ1-2, with TRBD1 as a possible D gene (6 bases). V was pared by 3 bases and J by 6 bases, with 17 bases between. Per germline, CDR1 SQVTM and CDR2 ANQGSEA. The CDR3 runs to 14 residues. CDR3 protein: CSVEEGGTWNGYTF. The CDR3 DNA reads TGCAGCGTTGAGGAAGGGGGGACATGGAATGGCTACACCTTC.

This chain joins TRBV7-8 and TRBJ2-6; possibly TRBD2 for D (5 bases). The V gene's germline CDR1 is SGHVS and CDR2 FQNEAQ. This CDR3 spans 19 amino acids. Between the trimmed V and J ends, which lost 5 bases and 5 bases, there was a span of 25 bases. The CDR3 region is CASSDSAFTHKSRANVLTF. The CDR3 DNA is TGTGCCAGCAGCGATAGCGCGTTTACCCACAAAAGTCGGGCCAACGTCCTGACTTTC.

The genes are TRBV19 and TRBJ1-2; 9 nucleotides match TRBD1. Trimming cost V 9 bases and J 5 bases; bases outside gene matches: 7. The CDR3 loop spans 13 amino acids. Germline CDR1 and CDR2: LNHDA and SQIVND (reference sequence). Here the CDR3 reads CASQLGQGYGYTF. For the CDR3, the DNA is TGTGCCAGCCAATTGGGACAGGGTTATGGCTACACCTTC.

The sample holds one count of this clone. The V and J genes are TRBV7-9 and TRBJ2-1; maybe TRBD2 (6 bases). Germline CDR1 is SEHNR and CDR2 is FQNEAQ (reference sequence). The CDR3 loop spans 17 amino acids. V was clipped by 0 bases and J by 0 bases, with 12 bases between them. The DNA for the CDR3 is TGTGCCAGCAGCTTAGCGTACGGGCGGGGCTCCTACAATGAGCAGTTCTTC. It encodes CASSLAYGRGSYNEQFF.

The chain is built from TRBV7-9 and TRBJ1-1, with D hard to call. The CDR3 length is 12 residues. The V gene's germline CDR1 is SEHNR and CDR2 FQNEAQ (reference sequence). Between the trimmed V and J ends, which lost 5 bases and 4 bases, there was a span of 8 bases. CDR3 in DNA: TGTGCCAGCAGCCCGGCGGGCACTGAAGCTTTCTTT. It yields the protein CASSPAGTEAFF.

This chain links TRBV19 with TRBJ2-1, with TRBD1 matching 8 bases. Germline V CDR1 and CDR2: LNHDA, SQIVND (reference sequence). This CDR3 has 14 amino acids. V lost 6 bases and J lost 6; bases outside the gene matches: 7. In nucleotides, the CDR3 is TGTGCCAGTAGCCGGACAGGGACCTTCAATGAGCAGTTCTTC. Its protein product is CASSRTGTFNEQFF.

The chain recombines TRBV6-5 with TRBJ2-1, with unresolved D. The length of the CDR3 is 12 residues. V lost 8 bases, J lost 6 bases, and 11 bases lay in between. Germline CDR1 MNHEY, CDR2 SVGAGI. In DNA, the CDR3 is TGTGCCAGCTTGGCGGAGTTCAATGAGCAGTTCTTC. This translates into CASLAEFNEQFF.

The chain employs TRBV11-2 and TRBJ1-1; D remains ambiguous. The CDR3 sequence is 19 residues long. Germline CDR1 and CDR2: SGHAT and FQNNGV. The ends were cut back, 1 base at V and 7 bases at J, with 28 bases in the middle. The DNA of the CDR3 is TGTGCCAGCAGCTTAGGGATGGTAACAGACCGCCAACTAATGGGTGAAGCTTTCTTT. This sequence encodes CASSLGMVTDRQLMGEAFF.

The genes are TRBV5-4 and TRBJ1-2; D is possibly TRBD1 (5 bases). Trimming stripped 4 bases from V and 3 bases from J, with 13 bases between. Germline CDR1 SGHNT, CDR2 YYREEE (reference sequence). CDR3 size: 14 residues. CDR3 in amino acids: CASSLPGGDYGYTF. The CDR3 DNA is TGTGCCAGCAGCCTGCCCGGGGGGGACTATGGCTACACCTTC. The full variable domain, rest sourced from reference TRBV5-4 and TRBJ1-2, is ETGVTQSPTHLIKTRGQQVTLRCSSQSGHNTVSWYQQALGQGPQFIFQYYREEENGRGNFPPRFSGLQFPNYSSELNVNALELDDSALYLCASSLPGGDYGYTFGSGTRLTVV.

The CDR3 region is CASSTQGLENTEAFF. The CDR3 region has the DNA TGTGCCAGCTCAACACAGGGGCTTGAGAACACTGAAGCTTTCTTT. This sequence joins TRBV18 and TRBJ1-1; 7 bases are shared with TRBD1. The ends lost 5 bases at V and 1 base at J; junction bases unmatched: 7. Per the germline V gene, CDR1 is KGHSH and CDR2 is LQKENI. The CDR3 has 15 residues.

The chain has TRBV11-3 and TRBJ2-7; 11 bases fit TRBD1. CDR3 length equals 13 residues. V was clipped by 3 bases and J by 6 bases; unmatched bases: 1. Germline V gives CDR1 SGHNT, CDR2 YENEEA. The chain's CDR3 is CASSLGTGGEQYF. The CDR3 bases are TGTGCCAGCAGCTTGGGGACAGGGGGCGAGCAGTACTTC.

V gene TRBV11-2 combines with J gene TRBJ2-7; 8 bases match TRBD2. Per the germline V gene, CDR1 is SGHAT and CDR2 is FQNNGV. V trimming: 7 bases; J trimming: 5 bases; junction bases outside the gene matches: 13. The CDR3 contains 15 residues. CDR3 sequence reads: CASTSPGGQFNEQYF. CDR3 bases: TGTGCCAGCACCTCGCCGGGGGGGCAATTCAACGAGCAGTACTTC. Complete variable domain (other parts from reference TRBV11-2 and TRBJ2-7): EAGVAQSPRYKIIEKRQSVAFWCNPISGHATLYWYQQILGQGPKLLIQFQNNGVVDDSQLPKDRFSAERLKGVDSTLKIQPAKLEDSAVYLCASTSPGGQFNEQYFGPGTRLTVT.

The chain combines TRBV4-1 with TRBJ2-7; either TRBD1 or TRBD2 may supply D (5 bases each). The V end lost 3 bases, the J end lost 7 bases, and 16 bases lay between the germline ends. Germline V gene sequence: CDR1 MGHRA, CDR2 YSYEKL. The CDR3 runs 14 residues. The CDR3 region is CASSHEGPLTEQYF. CDR3 in DNA: TGCGCCAGCAGCCACGAGGGGCCACTTACTGAGCAGTACTTC.

The rearrangement uses TRBV18 and TRBJ2-5, with D possibly TRBD1 on 5 matching bases. The V end lost 6 bases, the J end lost 7 bases, and 18 bases lay between the germline ends. Germline V gene data show CDR1 as KGHSH and CDR2 as LQKENI. The CDR3 covers 14 residues. CDR3 in amino acids: CASSRMQGLGTQYF. The CDR3 region has the DNA TGTGCCAGCTCCCGAATGCAGGGCCTGGGGACCCAGTACTTC.

V usage is TRBV11-2 and J usage is TRBJ1-4; a possible D gene is TRBD1 (5 bases). This CDR3 region has 14 residues. Per the germline V gene, CDR1 is SGHAT and CDR2 is FQNNGV. The ends were cut back, 3 bases at V and 8 bases at J, with 13 bases in the middle. The CDR3 DNA sequence: TGTGCCAGCAGCTTTGGCCAGGGCGGCGAAAAACTGTTTTTT. Its translation is CASSFGQGGEKLFF.

J is TRBJ2-7 and V is TRBV15; D is ambiguous. Between the trimmed V and J ends, which lost 0 bases and 4 bases, there was a span of 22 bases. CDR3 length: 18 amino acids. Germline assignment: CDR1 LNHNV and CDR2 YYDKDF (reference sequence). DNA for the CDR3: TGTGCCACCAGCAGAGAAAGTAGGTCGGCCCCCTGGGGTTACGAGCAGTACTTC. Amino acids: CATSRESRSAPWGYEQYF.

V is TRBV5-5 and J is TRBJ1-2; TRBD1 might be the D (5 bases). This CDR3 is 15 amino acids long. Trimming removed 3 bases from V and 0 bases from J, with 12 bases in between. CDR1 is SGHKS and CDR2 is YYEKEE in the germline V gene (reference sequence). The CDR3 DNA sequence: TGTGCCAGCAGCTCAACTGACAGTCCTAACTATGGCTACACCTTC. Amino acid sequence: CASSSTDSPNYGYTF.

The CDR3 reads CAISEQEGYGYTF. DNA of the CDR3: TGTGCCATCAGTGAACAGGAGGGCTATGGCTACACCTTC. The rearrangement links TRBV10-3 to TRBJ1-2; possible D gene TRBD1, 5 bases. This CDR3 has 13 amino acids. The V end was cut by 3 bases, the J end by 4 bases, with 9 bases between. CDR1 ENHRY and CDR2 SYGVKD come from the germline V gene.

A note on this clone: This CDR3 is missing its conserved last phenylalanine or tryptophan, likely due to a read error. V usage is TRBV9 and J usage is TRBJ2-7; D gene uncertain. Germline V gives CDR1 SGDLS, CDR2 YYNGEE. The CDR3 extends over 14 amino acids. The V end lost 0 bases, the J end lost 0 bases, and 7 bases lay between the germline ends. DNA for the CDR3: TGTGCCAGCAGCGTAGCCCCGAGCTCCTACGAGCAGTACCTC. It encodes CASSVAPSSYEQYL.

This chain links TRBV4-2 with TRBJ2-1, with D tentatively TRBD1 or TRBD2 (6 bases each). V gave up 1 base and J gave up 0 bases, with 19 bases separating them. The length of the CDR3 is 19 residues. CDR1 and CDR2 from the germline V gene are LGHNA and YNFKEQ. The CDR3 DNA reads TGTGCCAGCAGCCAAGTGATAAGAGGGGGGCGTGGCTCCTACAATGAGCAGTTCTTC. It codes for CASSQVIRGGRGSYNEQFF.